The clone carrying this TCR beta chain appeared many times. Germline V gene sequence: CDR1 MGHRA, CDR2 YSYEKL. J was trimmed by 3 bases and V by 4 bases; bases with no gene match: 4. The CDR3 consists of 15 residues. This sample is drawn from a study of neurological immune-mediated disorders. TCRdb reanalysed the 5' RACE reads using MiXCR and keeps one entry per CDR3 protein. There are 27,000 or so distinct CDR3 sequences in the sample; about 3.1% occur only once, and approximately 6.7% lies in the top ten. This chain connects TRBV4-1 to TRBJ2-5; 11 bases match TRBD2. This receptor was obtained from a woman aged 30 to 39 with multiple sclerosis. The sequencing input was PBMCs. In DNA form, the CDR3 reads TGCGCCAGCAGCCGACCGGGACTAGCGGAAGAGACCCAGTACTTC. This sequence encodes CASSRPGLAEETQYF.